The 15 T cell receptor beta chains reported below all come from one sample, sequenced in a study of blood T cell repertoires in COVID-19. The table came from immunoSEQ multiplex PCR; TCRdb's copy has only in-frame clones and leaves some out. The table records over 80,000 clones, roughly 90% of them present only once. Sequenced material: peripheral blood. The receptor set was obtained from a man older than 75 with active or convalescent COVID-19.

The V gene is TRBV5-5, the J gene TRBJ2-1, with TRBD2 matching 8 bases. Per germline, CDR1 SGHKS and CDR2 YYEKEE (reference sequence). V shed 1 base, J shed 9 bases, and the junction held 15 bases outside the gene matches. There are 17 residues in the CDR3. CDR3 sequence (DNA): TGTGCCAGCAGCTTGTTGGGGACAACGGGACTAGTGATTGAGCAGTTCTTC. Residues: CASSLLGTTGLVIEQFF.

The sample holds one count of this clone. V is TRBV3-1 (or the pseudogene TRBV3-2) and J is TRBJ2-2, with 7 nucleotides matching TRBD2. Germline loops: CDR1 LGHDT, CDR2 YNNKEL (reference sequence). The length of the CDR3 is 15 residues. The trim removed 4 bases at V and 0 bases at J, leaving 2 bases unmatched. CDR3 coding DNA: TGTGCCAGCAGCCCGGGGGGAACGAACACCGGGGAGCTGTTTTTT. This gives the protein CASSPGGTNTGELFF.

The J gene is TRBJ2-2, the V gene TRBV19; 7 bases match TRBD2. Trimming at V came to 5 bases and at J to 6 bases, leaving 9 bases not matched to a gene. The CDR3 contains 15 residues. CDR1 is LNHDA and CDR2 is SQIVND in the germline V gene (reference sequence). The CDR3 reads CASSFWFREAGELFF. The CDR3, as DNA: TGTGCCAGTAGTTTCTGGTTTCGGGAGGCCGGGGAGCTGTTTTTT.

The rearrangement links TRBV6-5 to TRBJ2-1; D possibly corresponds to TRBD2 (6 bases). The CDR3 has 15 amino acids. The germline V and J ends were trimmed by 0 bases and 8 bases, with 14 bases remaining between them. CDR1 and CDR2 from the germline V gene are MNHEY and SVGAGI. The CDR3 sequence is CASSYSGGATHEQFF. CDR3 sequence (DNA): TGTGCCAGCAGTTACTCCGGAGGGGCTACGCATGAGCAGTTCTTC.

The CDR3 coding sequence is TGCAGCGTTGTAGGACAGGGGTACGAGCAGTACTTC. Translation: CSVVGQGYEQYF. V and J are TRBV29-1 and TRBJ2-7; 9 nucleotides align to TRBD1. The CDR3 spans 12 residues. V lost 4 bases, J lost 4 bases, and 2 bases stayed unmatched. Germline values: CDR1 SQVTM, CDR2 ANQGSEA.

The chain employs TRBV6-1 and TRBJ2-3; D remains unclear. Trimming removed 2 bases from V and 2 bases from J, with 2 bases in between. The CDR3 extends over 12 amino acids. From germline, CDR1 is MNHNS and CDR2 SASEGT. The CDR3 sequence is CASSEHTDTQYF. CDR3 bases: TGTGCCAGCAGTGAACACACAGATACGCAGTATTTT.

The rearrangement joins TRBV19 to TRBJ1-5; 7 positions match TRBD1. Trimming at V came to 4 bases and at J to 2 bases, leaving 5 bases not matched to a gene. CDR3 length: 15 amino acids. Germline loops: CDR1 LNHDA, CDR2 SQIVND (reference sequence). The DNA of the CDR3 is TGTGCCAGTAGTACCGAGGGGGCTGGCAATCAGCCCCAGCATTTT. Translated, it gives CASSTEGAGNQPQHF.

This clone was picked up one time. CDR3 residues: CASSWLAGGPYEQYF. CDR3 DNA: TGTGCCAGCAGCTGGTTAGCGGGAGGCCCCTACGAGCAGTACTTC. The chain employs TRBV11-2 and TRBJ2-7, with 10 bases identical to TRBD2. The CDR3 covers 15 residues. The V and J ends lost 4 bases and 2 bases, in that order; junction bases with no gene match: 5. Germline V gene sequence: CDR1 SGHAT, CDR2 FQNNGV. The full variable domain, with the rest looked up from reference TRBV11-2 and TRBJ2-7, is EAGVAQSPRYKIIEKRQSVAFWCNPISGHATLYWYQQILGQGPKLLIQFQNNGVVDDSQLPKDRFSAERLKGVDSTLKIQPAKLEDSAVYLCASSWLAGGPYEQYFGPGTRLTVT.

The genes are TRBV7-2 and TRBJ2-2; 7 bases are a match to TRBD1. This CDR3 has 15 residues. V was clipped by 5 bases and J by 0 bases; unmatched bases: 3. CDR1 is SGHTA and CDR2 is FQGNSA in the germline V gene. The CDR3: CASSAQGANTGELFF. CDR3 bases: TGTGCCAGCAGCGCCCAGGGGGCGAACACCGGGGAGCTGTTTTTT.

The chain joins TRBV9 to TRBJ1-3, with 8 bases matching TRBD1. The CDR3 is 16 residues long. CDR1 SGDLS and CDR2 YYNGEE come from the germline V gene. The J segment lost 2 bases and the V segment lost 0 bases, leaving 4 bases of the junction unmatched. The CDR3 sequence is CASSVVPGGTGNTIYF. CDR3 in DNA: TGTGCCAGCAGCGTAGTTCCAGGGGGCACTGGAAACACCATATATTTT.

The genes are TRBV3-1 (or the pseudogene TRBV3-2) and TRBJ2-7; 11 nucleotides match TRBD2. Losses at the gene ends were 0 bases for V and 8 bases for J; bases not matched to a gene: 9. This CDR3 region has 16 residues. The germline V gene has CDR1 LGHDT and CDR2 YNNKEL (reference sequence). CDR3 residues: CASSQDLIAGGTQQYF. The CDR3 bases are TGTGCCAGCAGCCAAGATCTTATAGCGGGAGGGACTCAGCAGTACTTC.

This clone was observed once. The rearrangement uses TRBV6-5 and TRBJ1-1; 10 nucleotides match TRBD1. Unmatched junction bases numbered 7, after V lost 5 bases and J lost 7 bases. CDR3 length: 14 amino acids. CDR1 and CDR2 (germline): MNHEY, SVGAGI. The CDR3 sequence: CASSTRTGGSEAFF. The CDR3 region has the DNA TGTGCCAGCAGTACCCGGACAGGGGGGAGTGAAGCTTTCTTT.

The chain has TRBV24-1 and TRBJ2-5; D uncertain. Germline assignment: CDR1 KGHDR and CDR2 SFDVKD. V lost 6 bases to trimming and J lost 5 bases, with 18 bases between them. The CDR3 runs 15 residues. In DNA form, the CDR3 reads TGTGCCACCAGTCCGGGTCCGGCCCTTGGCGAGACCCAGTACTTC. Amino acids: CATSPGPALGETQYF.

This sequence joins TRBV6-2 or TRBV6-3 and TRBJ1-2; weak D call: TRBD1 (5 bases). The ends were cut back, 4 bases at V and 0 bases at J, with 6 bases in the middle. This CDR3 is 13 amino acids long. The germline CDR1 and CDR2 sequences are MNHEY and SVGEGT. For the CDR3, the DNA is TGTGCCAGCAGTTCGGGGGCTAACTATGGCTACACCTTC. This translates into CASSSGANYGYTF.

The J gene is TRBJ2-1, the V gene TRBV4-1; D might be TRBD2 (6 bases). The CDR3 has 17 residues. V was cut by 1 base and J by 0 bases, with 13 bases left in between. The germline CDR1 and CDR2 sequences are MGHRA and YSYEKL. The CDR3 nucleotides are TGCGCCAGCAGCCAAGTCCCGCGGGGAAGCTCCTACAATGAGCAGTTCTTC. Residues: CASSQVPRGSSYNEQFF.